Following are 10 T cell receptor beta chains from one sample sequenced in a study of T cells after yellow fever vaccination. In TCRdb, the 5' RACE reads were re-called with MiXCR into one record per CDR3 protein. The repertoire holds over 300,000 distinct CDR3 sequences, 3.6% seen once, with around a quarter in the top ten. The material was PBMCs, obtained on the day of the yellow fever booster vaccination. The receptors derive from a man aged 18 to 30 who received the YFV17D yellow fever vaccine.

With respect to this clonotype: At one of its ends the junction is not consistent with the germline gene, which may arise from a read error. This chain connects TRBV6-1 to TRBJ1-1; 7 nucleotides line up with TRBD1. The CDR3 length is 15 residues. In germline, CDR1 is MNHNS, CDR2 SASEGT. CDR3 DNA: TGTGCCAGCAGTCCGAATCCACAGGGGAACGCTGAAGCTTTCTTT. Its protein product is CASSPNPQGNAEAFF.

This clonotype was recorded at least ten times. The chain couples TRBV20-1 to TRBJ1-5; D may be TRBD1 (5 bases). The CDR3 totals 15 residues. The V end was cut by 0 bases, the J end by 3 bases, with 12 bases between. The germline V gene has CDR1 DFQATT and CDR2 SNEGSKA (reference sequence). The CDR3 reads CSARDRSRVNQPQHF. CDR3 in DNA: TGCAGTGCTAGAGATCGCTCCAGGGTCAATCAGCCCCAGCATTTT.

In this sample, this clonotype turned up a few times. This chain connects TRBV24-1 to TRBJ2-3; the match to TRBD1 covers 8 bases. CDR3 length equals 12 residues. With 12 bases clipped from V and 4 bases from J, the junction kept 5 bases outside the gene matches. Germline CDR1 KGHDR, CDR2 SFDVKD. The CDR3 DNA is TGTGCCTCAGGACAGGGCGCAGATACGCAGTATTTT. It yields the protein CASGQGADTQYF.

The sample holds many counts of this clonotype. The chain couples TRBV20-1 to TRBJ2-5, with a possible D match to TRBD2 (7 bases). This CDR3 comprises 13 residues. From germline, CDR1 is DFQATT and CDR2 SNEGSKA (reference sequence). V lost 3 bases and J lost 6, with 14 bases in between. The CDR3: CSASRPGGQTQYF. CDR3 bases: TGCAGTGCTAGTCGACCGGGGGGCCAGACCCAGTACTTC.

The sample holds many counts of this clonotype. The CDR3: CASTTGVGDSSNYGYTF. The CDR3 region has the DNA TGTGCCAGCACCACGGGGGTTGGTGACAGTTCTAACTATGGCTACACCTTC. The V and J genes are TRBV7-9 and TRBJ1-2; tentatively, D is TRBD1 (5 bases). This CDR3 is built from 17 residues. The V gene lost 7 bases and the J gene lost 0 bases, with 21 bases spanning the gap. Germline CDR1 and CDR2: SEHNR and FQNEAQ (reference sequence).

The chain links TRBV12-3 or TRBV12-4 to TRBJ1-4; D is ambiguous. CDR3 length equals 15 residues. The V and J ends lost 3 bases and 4 bases respectively, with 12 bases between them. The CDR3 loop reads CASSFNTQVNEKLFF. CDR3 bases: TGTGCCAGCAGTTTTAACACCCAGGTTAATGAAAAACTGTTTTTT.

This clonotype was seen more than once but under ten times. The J gene is TRBJ2-5, the V gene TRBV19; D is unresolved. V was shortened by 3 bases and J by 5 bases, with 13 bases between the two germline ends. This CDR3 is built from 14 residues. Germline V CDR1 and CDR2: LNHDA, SQIVND (reference sequence). The CDR3 DNA follows: TGTGCCAGTAGTATCAGAAGACTGGGGGAGACCCAGTACTTC. It translates to CASSIRRLGETQYF. Full variable domain (rest looked up from reference TRBV19 and TRBJ2-5): DGGITQSPKYLFRKEGQNVTLSCEQNLNHDAMYWYRQDPGQGLRLIYYSQIVNDFQKGDIAEGYSVSREKKESFPLTVTSAQKNPTAFYLCASSIRRLGETQYFGPGTRLLVL.

This clonotype has a count of ten or more. The rearrangement joins TRBV20-1 to TRBJ2-5; 9 bases are a match to TRBD1. This CDR3 spans 16 amino acids. The germline V gene encodes CDR1 DFQATT and CDR2 SNEGSKA (reference sequence). The trim removed 4 bases at V and 5 bases at J, leaving 14 bases unmatched. The CDR3 DNA reads TGCAGTGCTATAATCCGGGACAGGGTGTATTCGGAGACCCAGTACTTC. It is translated as CSAIIRDRVYSETQYF.

This clonotype was counted a few times. The chain combines TRBV30 with TRBJ2-3; 11 bases are shared with TRBD2. The V segment lost 5 bases and the J segment 5 bases; nucleotides outside the gene matches: 9. The CDR3 is 15 residues long. Looked up from germline, CDR1 is GTSNPN and CDR2 is SVGIG (reference sequence). The CDR3 DNA follows: TGTGCCTGGTGCGGACTAGCGGGTGGCAGAGATACGCAGTATTTT. As protein: CAWCGLAGGRDTQYF.

This clonotype came up many times. The CDR3 sequence is CASSLWTGDTDTQYF. The CDR3 bases are TGTGCCAGCAGCTTATGGACAGGGGACACAGATACGCAGTATTTT. The chain is built from TRBV7-3 and TRBJ2-3; 9 bases are a match to TRBD1. This CDR3 is built from 15 residues. CDR1 is SGHTA and CDR2 is FQGTGA in the germline V gene. Trimming took 2 bases from V and 2 from J; bases not matched to a gene: 2.